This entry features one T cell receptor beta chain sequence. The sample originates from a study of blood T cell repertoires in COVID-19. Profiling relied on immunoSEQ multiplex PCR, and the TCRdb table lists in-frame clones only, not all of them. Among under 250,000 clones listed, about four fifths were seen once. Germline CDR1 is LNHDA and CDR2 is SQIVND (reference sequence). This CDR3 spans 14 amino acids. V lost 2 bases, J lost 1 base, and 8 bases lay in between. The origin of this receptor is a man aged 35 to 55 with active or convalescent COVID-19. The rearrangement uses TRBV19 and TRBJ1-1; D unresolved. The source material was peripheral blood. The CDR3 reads CASSIFEGNTEAFF. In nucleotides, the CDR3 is TGTGCCAGTAGTATATTTGAGGGGAACACTGAAGCTTTCTTT.